What follows describes a single T cell receptor (beta chain). The antigen remains unidentified. A single base separates this from a much larger clone, so it may be a read error. The V gene's germline CDR1 is SEHNR and CDR2 FQNEAQ (reference sequence). CDR3 length: 15 residues. The sample belongs to a study of T-cell reconstitution after alpha-beta-depleted transplantation in children. Notes on the study in general: Some patients' high day-60 TCRbeta diversity was traced to surviving recipient T cells and thymic progenitors. Several hundred expanded graft clones reportedly gave rise to the alpha-beta T cells present about two months after transplant. Newly produced T cells mostly provided counts and TCRbeta diversity after one year, as hyperexpanded clones declined.

TCRbeta library construction was performed incorporating unique molecular identifiers. MiXCR was run by TCRdb on the PCR reads, yielding one entry per CDR3 protein. The table records hundreds of thousands of distinct CDR3 sequences, 13% of them present only once. This sequence was found in a male patient younger than 18 who had a stem cell transplant for acute myeloid leukemia, so the T cells may come from the graft donor. V and J are TRBV7-9 and TRBJ2-1; D possibly corresponds to TRBD2 (6 bases). The sample consisted of PBMCs, mostly from graft donor cells, taken 360 days after TCRalphabeta/CD19-depleted stem cell transplant. CDR3 nucleotides: TGTTCCAGCAGCTTGGAGGGGACGAACTACAATGAGCAGTTCTTC. Translated: CSSSLEGTNYNEQFF.